This T cell receptor (beta chain) originates from a study of T cells in women clearing cervical HPV infection. The overall study: No precancer developed; the control's incident HPV16 infection cleared within 12 months.

Produced via immunoSEQ multiplex PCR; TCRdb's table is partial and in-frame only. The repertoire table contains over 30,000 clones. The CDR3 length is 14 residues. V lost 8 bases and J lost 0; bases outside the gene matches: 7. Germline V gene sequence: CDR1 DFQATT, CDR2 SNEGSKA (reference sequence). Regarding this clone: The read gets to within 3 residues of the CDR3 end, and the germline J gene fills in the rest.

Sample: blood buffy coat. This clonotype was obtained from a woman between 18 and 69 years old with a cervical HPV16 infection that either progressed to CIN3+ or cleared (not recorded which). The rearrangement joins TRBV20-1 to TRBJ2-1; 7 bases agree with TRBD1. CDR3 sequence: CSLTGEISYNEQFF. CDR3 DNA (partial): TGCAGTCTTACAGGGGAGATCTCCTACAATGAG.